Sequencing of this T cell receptor beta chain was carried out in a study of blood T cell repertoires in COVID-19. Repertoires were generated with immunoSEQ multiplex PCR, while TCRdb's copy carries only in-frame clones and drops some. This sample has under 30,000 clones, with nearly 90% found just once. This clone was detected once. Trimming removed 0 bases from V and 1 base from J, with 9 bases in between. Germline CDR1 SQVTM, CDR2 ANQGSEA. This CDR3 region has 14 residues. The TCR originated in a human donor in a cohort sampled during active COVID-19. This sequence joins TRBV29-1 and TRBJ1-2; tentatively, D is TRBD1 (5 bases). The sequenced sample consisted of peripheral blood. CDR3 sequence (DNA): TGCAGCGTTGAAGATGGGGGGGGTAACTATGGCTACACCTTC. Translation: CSVEDGGGNYGYTF.